The clone carrying this T cell receptor beta chain was counted once. Antigen specificity is unknown. The record originates from a study of STAT5B mutations in CD4+ large granular lymphocyte leukemia. The table came from immunoSEQ multiplex PCR; TCRdb's copy has only in-frame clones and leaves some out. The sample shows some 21,000 clones, 60% to 80% of them seen only once. Study-level points and caveats: Compared with healthy controls (2/35), patient top clones favored TRBV06 (8/27).

Germline loops: CDR1 SGHNT, CDR2 YYREEE (reference sequence). The CDR3 consists of 15 residues. V lost 0 bases and J 2 bases, leaving 10 bases between the germline ends. The genes are TRBV5-4 and TRBJ2-3, with D perhaps matching TRBD1 (5 bases). This clonotype originated in a human donor in good health. The material sequenced was CD4+ T cells from blood buffy coats. Here the CDR3 reads CASSLGQLNTDTQYF. The CDR3 DNA is TGTGCCAGCAGCTTGGGACAGCTAAACACAGATACGCAGTATTTT.